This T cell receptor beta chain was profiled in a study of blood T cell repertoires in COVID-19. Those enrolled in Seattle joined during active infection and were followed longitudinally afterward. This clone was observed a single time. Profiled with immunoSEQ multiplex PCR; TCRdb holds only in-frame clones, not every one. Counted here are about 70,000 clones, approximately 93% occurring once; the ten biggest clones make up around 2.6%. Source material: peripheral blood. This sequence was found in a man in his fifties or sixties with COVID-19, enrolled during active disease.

The CDR3 loop is CASSFGTGAYNEQFF. The CDR3, as DNA: TGTGCCAGCAGCTTCGGGACGGGGGCCTACAATGAGCAGTTCTTC. The chain is built from TRBV7-8 and TRBJ2-1, with D possibly matching TRBD2 (6 bases). The CDR3 is 15 residues long. Germline V CDR1 and CDR2: SGHVS, FQNEAQ. The V end was cut by 3 bases, the J end by 2 bases, with 11 bases between.